The entry that follows covers one TCR beta chain sequence. The data derive from a study of blood T cell repertoires in COVID-19. Study details: Material from acute and convalescent COVID-19 was sourced from the United States, Italy and Spain. In each case, the material was cDNA or gDNA derived from T cells, B-cell-depleted T cells, or PBMCs.

Authors' methods: Reference gene primer amplification yielded estimated nucleated cell counts. The repertoire was sequenced with immunoSEQ multiplex PCR; TCRdb's copy has only in-frame clones and lacks some. V, J and clone size reflect that table, while D and trimming were determined from the DNA. The top ten clones hold about 2.2% of a sample with about 100,000 clones, approximately 91% of them seen once. Sequenced material: peripheral blood. The receptor comes from a man in his forties or fifties with active COVID-19.

The CDR3 here is CASSQAVIPNYGYTF. In nucleotides, the CDR3 is TGTGCCAGCAGCCAAGCAGTCATACCTAACTATGGCTACACCTTC. This chain connects TRBV3-1 (or the pseudogene TRBV3-2) to TRBJ1-2; D is unclear. CDR3 length: 15 residues. The V gene lost 1 base and the J gene lost 0 bases, with 9 bases spanning the gap. Germline-derived CDR1 and CDR2 are LGHDT and YNNKEL (reference sequence).